One and the same sample provided the 26 T cell receptor beta chains below, sequenced in a study of cytotoxic CD8 clonotypes in ibrutinib-treated CLL. Only in-frame clones appear in the TCRdb table, and some are missing; sequencing was by immunoSEQ multiplex PCR. The sample holds 250,000 to 350,000 clones; about 72% are singletons and the top ten take roughly 5%. The material sequenced was PBMCs, taken at disease progression, from a patient treated with ibrutinib. These receptors originate from a human donor with chronic lymphocytic leukemia.

The CDR3 region has the DNA TGCGCCAGCAGCGTAAGGACAGGGAACGATGAGCAGTTCTTC. Protein product: CASSVRTGNDEQFF. The J gene is TRBJ2-1, the V gene TRBV5-1; 8 bases agree with TRBD1. Losses at the gene ends were 4 bases for V and 8 bases for J; bases not matched to a gene: 8. Per the germline V gene, CDR1 is SGHRS and CDR2 is YFSETQ. The CDR3 contains 14 residues.

This clone was seen just once. The J gene is TRBJ2-7, the V gene TRBV11-2; possible D gene TRBD2, 6 bases. The ends were cut back, 5 bases at V and 3 bases at J, with 14 bases in the middle. The V gene's germline CDR1 is SGHAT and CDR2 FQNNGV. The CDR3 has 14 residues. The CDR3 spells CASSKGLRHYEQYF. In DNA, the CDR3 is TGTGCCAGCAGCAAGGGACTCCGCCACTACGAGCAGTACTTC.

This chain uses TRBV5-5 with TRBJ1-2; D is possibly TRBD1 (5 bases). The CDR3 length is 14 residues. CDR1 and CDR2 (germline): SGHKS, YYEKEE (reference sequence). Trimming shortened V by 0 bases and J by 6 bases, and 12 bases separated the two germline ends. CDR3 bases: TGTGCCAGCAGCTTGGTAGGGACCTCAAATGGCTACACCTTC. This translates into CASSLVGTSNGYTF.

J is TRBJ1-5 and V is TRBV10-3, with 8 nucleotides matching TRBD1. The CDR3 spans 18 residues. The V gene's germline CDR1 is ENHRY and CDR2 SYGVKD. V was pared by 3 bases and J by 0 bases, with 10 bases of the junction left unmatched. Written as DNA, the CDR3 is TGTGCCATCAGTGAATCCAGGGGGCCCATTTATAGCAATCAGCCCCAGCATTTT. Its translation: CAISESRGPIYSNQPQHF.

This chain connects TRBV6-5 to TRBJ2-7; D remains unclear. Trimming took off 5 bases at V and 0 bases at J, with 8 bases between the two ends. CDR3 size: 13 residues. Germline V lookup: CDR1 MNHEY, CDR2 SVGAGI. The CDR3 DNA sequence: TGTGCCAGCAGTCCCCCAGACTCCTACGAGCAGTACTTC. Translating gives CASSPPDSYEQYF.

V and J are TRBV7-9 and TRBJ1-2; a possible D gene is TRBD1 (6 bases). The CDR3 spans 16 residues. CDR1 and CDR2 from the germline V gene are SEHNR and FQNEAQ (reference sequence). Trimming removed 0 bases at V and 1 base at J, with 12 bases between. CDR3 in DNA: TGTGCCAGCAGCTTAGCGATCGGACAGAGTAACTATGGCTACACCTTC. It specifies CASSLAIGQSNYGYTF. The complete variable domain, with remaining parts taken from reference TRBV7-9 and TRBJ1-2, reads DTGVSQNPRHKITKRGQNVTFRCDPISEHNRLYWYRQTLGQGPEFLTYFQNEAQLEKSRLLSDRFSAERPKGSFSTLEIQRTEQGDSAMYLCASSLAIGQSNYGYTFGSGTRLTVV.

V is TRBV7-2 and J is TRBJ1-2, with 7 bases lining up with TRBD1. The junction had 6 bases not matched to a gene; V was cut back by 5 bases and J by 3 bases. The V gene's germline CDR1 is SGHTA and CDR2 FQGNSA. The CDR3 runs to 14 residues. DNA for the CDR3: TGTGCCAGCAGCCAAGGGACAGCGGACTATGGCTACACCTTC. Its protein product is CASSQGTADYGYTF.

About this clone: The sample has other DNA sequences that encode this CDR3 too. The chain recombines TRBV27 with TRBJ1-5, with a possible D match to TRBD1 (5 bases). Germline assignment: CDR1 MNHEY and CDR2 SMNVEV (reference sequence). The CDR3 totals 14 residues. V was pared by 6 bases and J by 0 bases, with 9 bases between. CDR3 nucleotides: TGTGCCAGCAGCCGGGGGTATAGCAATCAGCCCCAGCATTTT. Translating gives CASSRGYSNQPQHF.

V gene TRBV13 combines with J gene TRBJ1-1, with D perhaps TRBD1 (6 bases). The germline gives CDR1 PRHDT, CDR2 FYEKMQ (reference sequence). The CDR3 totals 14 residues. Between the trimmed V and J ends, which lost 5 bases and 0 bases, there was a span of 10 bases. Written as DNA, the CDR3 is TGTGCCAGCAGCGGGGACATTTTGAACACTGAAGCTTTCTTT. This translates into CASSGDILNTEAFF.

This rearrangement joins TRBV6-6 to TRBJ2-7; TRBD2 is a possible D gene (5 bases). Deletions cut 5 bases from V and 2 bases from J, with 13 bases between. The CDR3 totals 14 residues. CDR1 MNHNY and CDR2 SVGAGI come from the germline V gene (reference sequence). CDR3: CASSTWEKAYEQYF. The CDR3, as DNA: TGTGCCAGCAGTACCTGGGAGAAAGCCTACGAGCAGTACTTC.

This clone was found once. The chain combines TRBV11-2 with TRBJ2-3, with D perhaps matching TRBD1 (6 bases). Trimming took off 5 bases at V and 2 bases at J, with 17 bases between the two ends. CDR3 length: 16 amino acids. CDR1 is SGHAT and CDR2 is FQNNGV in the germline V gene. The CDR3 region has the DNA TGTGCCAGCAGCCCGTTGGGGGCCTCCTACACAGATACGCAGTATTTT. Translating it yields CASSPLGASYTDTQYF.

The chain uses TRBV7-6 and TRBJ2-3, with D possibly matching TRBD1 (6 bases). The germline V gene encodes CDR1 SGHVS and CDR2 FNYEAQ. The V and J ends lost 4 bases and 2 bases respectively, with 19 bases between them. This CDR3 region has 17 residues. The CDR3 coding sequence is TGTGCCAGCAGCTCCGAAGGGGGACCGACTGTCACAGATACGCAGTATTTT. Translation: CASSSEGGPTVTDTQYF.

J is TRBJ2-7 and V is TRBV19; D might be TRBD2 (5 bases). Germline CDR1 and CDR2: LNHDA and SQIVND (reference sequence). This CDR3 is 14 amino acids long. Trimming removed 4 bases at V and 0 bases at J, with 10 bases between. CDR3 sequence (DNA): TGTGCCAGTAGTACGGACTCGAGCTCCTACGAGCAGTACTTC. This codes for CASSTDSSSYEQYF.

In the case of this clone: This may be a read error, as it is one base from a much larger clone. V gene TRBV5-1 combines with J gene TRBJ2-7, with 7 nucleotides matching TRBD1. Germline V gene data show CDR1 as SGHRS and CDR2 as YFSETQ. With V trimmed by 0 bases and J by 0 bases, 0 bases remained unmatched. The CDR3 length is 14 residues. The DNA of the CDR3 is TGCGCCAGCAGCTTGGGGGACAGCTCCTACGAGCAGTACTTC. This sequence encodes CASSLGDSSYEQYF.

This chain links TRBV6-6 with TRBJ2-1, with 8 bases that match TRBD1. Germline CDR1 MNHNY, CDR2 SVGAGI (reference sequence). V lost 8 bases to trimming and J lost 7 bases; unmatched junction nucleotides: 13. The CDR3 is 15 residues long. CDR3 region: CASARGQGARNEQFF. The DNA for the CDR3 is TGTGCCAGCGCTCGGGGCCAGGGGGCGAGGAATGAGCAGTTCTTC.

The chain employs TRBV4-1 and TRBJ2-7; D is tentatively TRBD1 or TRBD2 (5 bases each). V was clipped by 4 bases and J by 4 bases, with 17 bases between them. The CDR3 is 15 residues long. The germline gives CDR1 MGHRA, CDR2 YSYEKL. CDR3 nucleotides: TGCGCCAGCAGCCCCATTGGACACGGGGTGTACGAGCAGTACTTC. The encoded protein is CASSPIGHGVYEQYF.

The sample holds one count of this clone. V and J are TRBV25-1 and TRBJ2-3, with 7 positions matching TRBD1. The junction had 7 bases not matched to a gene; V was cut back by 1 base and J by 6 bases. The CDR3 has 15 amino acids. Germline lookup yields CDR1 MGHDK and CDR2 SYGVNS. The CDR3 loop reads CASSEWDSPADTQYF. CDR3 nucleotide sequence: TGTGCCAGCAGTGAATGGGACAGCCCGGCGGATACGCAGTATTTT.

V is TRBV7-6 and J is TRBJ2-3; no clear D gene. Germline CDR1 reads SGHVS; CDR2 reads FNYEAQ. The CDR3 loop spans 15 amino acids. Trimming took off 4 bases at V and 1 base at J, with 12 bases between the two ends. CDR3 sequence (DNA): TGTGCCAGCAGCTCCCAGGCGTCCCGCACAGATACGCAGTATTTT. It yields the protein CASSSQASRTDTQYF.

The chain combines TRBV18 with TRBJ1-6; weak D call: TRBD1 (5 bases). The V end lost 3 bases, the J end lost 5 bases, and 11 bases lay between the germline ends. This CDR3 spans 15 amino acids. Germline V lookup: CDR1 KGHSH, CDR2 LQKENI. CDR3 sequence (DNA): TGTGCCAGCTCACCTATAGGGACGGATAATTCACCCCTCCACTTT. Residues: CASSPIGTDNSPLHF. Filled out from reference TRBV18 and TRBJ1-6, the complete variable domain reads NAGVMQNPRHLVRRRGQEARLRCSPMKGHSHVYWYRQLPEEGLKFMVYLQKENIIDESGMPKERFSAEFPKEGPSILRIQQVVRGDSAAYFCASSPIGTDNSPLHFGNGTRLTVT.

This clone was seen just once. This sequence joins TRBV6-5 and TRBJ1-3, with D unresolved. The CDR3 runs 13 residues. Germline V lookup: CDR1 MNHEY, CDR2 SVGAGI. V gave up 3 bases and J gave up 0 bases, with 3 bases separating them. The CDR3 loop is CASSYDSGNTIYF. For the CDR3, the DNA is TGTGCCAGCAGTTATGACTCTGGAAACACCATATATTTT.

The genes are TRBV9 and TRBJ2-2; 11 nucleotides align to TRBD2. After removal of 1 base from V and 0 bases from J, the junction contained 5 bases not matched to a gene. Germline V gene sequence: CDR1 SGDLS, CDR2 YYNGEE. The CDR3 runs 18 residues. In DNA form, the CDR3 reads TGTGCCAGCAGCGTAATAGCGGGAGGGCAGGCGAACACCGGGGAGCTGTTTTTT. Protein sequence: CASSVIAGGQANTGELFF.

This rearrangement joins TRBV5-6 to TRBJ2-3; 9 bases map to TRBD2. CDR1 is SGHDT, CDR2 YYEEEE, per germline. The CDR3 has 15 residues. V lost 1 base, J lost 9 bases, and 9 bases stayed unmatched. CDR3 amino acids: CASSLWGSGSGTQYF. DNA of the CDR3: TGTGCCAGCAGCTTGTGGGGTAGCGGGAGTGGCACGCAGTATTTT.

This chain connects TRBV2 to TRBJ2-7; D unclear. The CDR3 contains 15 residues. The germline V and J ends were trimmed by 5 bases and 0 bases, with 14 bases remaining between them. Germline lookup yields CDR1 SNHLY and CDR2 FYNNEI. The CDR3: CASSFTGPPSYEQYF. The CDR3 DNA is TGTGCCAGCAGTTTTACCGGGCCGCCCTCCTACGAGCAGTACTTC. Full variable domain (outside the CDR3, taken from reference TRBV2 and TRBJ2-7): EPEVTQTPSHQVTQMGQEVILRCVPISNHLYFYWYRQILGQKVEFLVSFYNNEISEKSEIFDDQFSVERPDGSNFTLKIRSTKLEDSAMYFCASSFTGPPSYEQYFGPGTRLTVT.

This clone was recorded a few times. The chain couples TRBV7-3 to TRBJ1-1; D remains ambiguous. V lost 5 bases to trimming and J lost 1 base, with 8 bases between them. CDR3 length: 13 residues. Germline values: CDR1 SGHTA, CDR2 FQGTGA. The CDR3 nucleotides are TGTGCCAGCAGCACCTACCAGAACACTGAAGCTTTCTTT. It translates to CASSTYQNTEAFF. Looking up the rest from reference TRBV7-3 and TRBJ1-1 gives the full variable domain: GAGVSQTPSNKVTEKGKYVELRCDPISGHTALYWYRQSLGQGPEFLIYFQGTGAADDSGLPNDRFFAVRPEGSVSTLKIQRTERGDSAVYLCASSTYQNTEAFFGQGTRLTVV.

This chain uses TRBV27 with TRBJ2-3, with no clear D. The CDR3 spans 15 residues. Trimming stripped 4 bases from V and 2 bases from J, with 13 bases between. Germline V gene sequence: CDR1 MNHEY, CDR2 SMNVEV (reference sequence). In DNA, the CDR3 is TGTGCCAGCAGTTCTCTGGGGTTTGTCACAGATACGCAGTATTTT. Translated, it gives CASSSLGFVTDTQYF.

The chain combines TRBV28 with TRBJ1-2; D possibly corresponds to TRBD1 (5 bases). Germline V CDR1 and CDR2: MDHEN, SYDVKM. This CDR3 has 12 amino acids. The V end lost 3 bases, the J end lost 5 bases, and 7 bases lay between the germline ends. As DNA, the CDR3 is TGTGCCAGCAGTTTCAGGGTTTATGGCTACACCTTC. It codes for CASSFRVYGYTF.